This T cell receptor beta chain stems from a study of cytomegalovirus exposure and HLA in healthy donors. Looking at the study overall: Genotyping showed about 80% of hundreds of donors falling in the Caucasian-associated ancestry cluster.

About this clone: What it binds is unknown.

CDR3 length: 17 amino acids. The germline CDR1 and CDR2 sequences are SGHAT and FQNNGV. The V gene end was trimmed by 5 bases and the J gene end by 1 base; junction bases not matched to a gene: 10. 13 Jbeta primers and 60 Vbeta primers were used for the PCR. Data came from immunoSEQ multiplex PCR; TCRdb stores just in-frame clones and leaves some out. The table includes approximately 90,000 clones, approximately 76% detected once. Study results and caveats: Overall, roughly 160 TCR beta chains were annotated as cytomegalovirus-associated. Later on, analysis showed that most CMV-associated TCR beta chains appeared to be HLA-restricted.

The chain links TRBV11-2 to TRBJ1-3; 8 positions match TRBD1. The sample taken for sequencing was PBMCs. The source is a male donor in good health and CMV-seronegative. The CDR3 DNA reads as TGTGCCAGCAGCCTCCGGACAGGGTTGGCGTCTGGAAACACCATATATTTT. Protein: CASSLRTGLASGNTIYF.